Sequencing of this TCR beta chain was carried out in a study of blood T cell repertoires in COVID-19. Profiling relied on immunoSEQ multiplex PCR, and the TCRdb table lists in-frame clones only, not all of them. The sample has roughly 250,000 clones; 87% are singletons. The germline gives CDR1 SGHRS, CDR2 YFSETQ. The CDR3 covers 14 residues. V was pared by 9 bases and J by 0 bases, with 16 bases between. This chain uses TRBV5-1 with TRBJ2-7; D may be TRBD2 (6 bases). Sequenced input: PBMCs or T cells enriched from blood (not recorded which). The origin of this receptor is a woman in her twenties or thirties with acute COVID-19. CDR3 protein: CATKGGGISYEQYF. CDR3 nucleotide sequence: TGCGCCACAAAAGGCGGCGGGATCTCCTACGAGCAGTACTTC.